The 20 T cell receptor beta chains presented below share a single source sample, sequenced in a study of shared clonotypes between healthy human individuals. Clones were sequenced by immunoSEQ multiplex PCR, and TCRdb holds only the in-frame ones, with some missing. The sample has approximately 500,000 clones; about 79% are singletons. The sequenced material came from PBMCs. These receptor sequences come from a woman between 40 and 50 years old in good health. Some clones in this sample may be carry-over from other donors' samples.

The V gene is TRBV2, the J gene TRBJ2-7; 8 bases are shared with TRBD1. V dropped 7 bases and J dropped 2; count of bases not matched to a gene: 16. The CDR3 runs to 17 residues. In germline, CDR1 is SNHLY, CDR2 FYNNEI. CDR3 protein: CASTKQSPGQVAYEQYF. The CDR3 DNA sequence: TGTGCCAGCACGAAGCAGAGCCCGGGACAGGTGGCCTACGAGCAGTACTTC.

This clone was counted a few times. The same CDR3 arises from other DNA sequences in this sample as well. The V gene is TRBV18, the J gene TRBJ2-5; 9 bases are shared with TRBD1. The CDR3 runs to 14 residues. Trimming took 3 bases from V and 4 from J; bases not matched to a gene: 3. Germline CDR1 reads KGHSH; CDR2 reads LQKENI. In DNA form, the CDR3 reads TGTGCCAGCTCACCGGGACAGGGAGGAGAGACCCAGTACTTC. Amino acids: CASSPGQGGETQYF.

The chain carries TRBV7-3 and TRBJ1-5; D uncertain. The CDR3 extends over 16 amino acids. V lost 1 base to trimming and J lost 1 base, with 11 bases between them. Germline V gene lookup returns CDR1 SGHTA and CDR2 FQGTGA. The CDR3 spells CASSLSPRRSNQPQHF. The DNA of the CDR3 is TGTGCCAGCAGCTTAAGCCCCCGTAGGAGCAATCAGCCCCAGCATTTT.

Written as DNA, the CDR3 is TGTGCCAGCTCACCCGACACGGGACGACACTACAATGAGCAGTTCTTC. Encoded protein: CASSPDTGRHYNEQFF. The chain couples TRBV18 to TRBJ2-1; the D call may be TRBD1 or TRBD2 (5 bases each). Between the trimmed V and J ends, which lost 3 bases and 3 bases, there was a span of 15 bases. Germline assignment: CDR1 KGHSH and CDR2 LQKENI. This CDR3 region has 16 residues.

The gene calls are TRBV30 and TRBJ1-5; no clear D. CDR1 is GTSNPN, CDR2 SVGIG, per germline (reference sequence). The CDR3 totals 17 residues. The V end was cut by 3 bases, the J end by 0 bases, with 18 bases between. For the CDR3, the DNA is TGTGCCTGGAGCCGGGCCCTTACCATTAATAGCAATCAGCCCCAGCATTTT. Translating it yields CAWSRALTINSNQPQHF.

This clone was detected only once. The chain joins TRBV28 to TRBJ1-2, with 7 bases identical to TRBD1. Germline CDR1 MDHEN, CDR2 SYDVKM. J lost 4 bases, V lost 4 bases, and 6 bases had no gene match. The CDR3 has 14 amino acids. CDR3 coding DNA: TGTGCCAGCAGTTACATAAGGACAGGCTATGGCTACACCTTC. Amino acid sequence: CASSYIRTGYGYTF.

This clone came up a few times. The CDR3 sequence is CASGQTGRIGELFF. The CDR3 DNA reads as TGTGCCAGCGGGCAGACAGGGAGGATCGGGGAGCTGTTTTTT. This chain joins TRBV2 and TRBJ2-2; a possible D gene is TRBD1 (7 bases). There are 14 residues in the CDR3. The germline V and J ends were trimmed by 8 bases and 7 bases, with 17 bases remaining between them. Germline CDR1 is SNHLY and CDR2 is FYNNEI. The whole variable domain, remainder taken from reference TRBV2 and TRBJ2-2, is EPEVTQTPSHQVTQMGQEVILRCVPISNHLYFYWYRQILGQKVEFLVSFYNNEISEKSEIFDDQFSVERPDGSNFTLKIRSTKLEDSAMYFCASGQTGRIGELFFGEGSRLTVL.

Here the CDR3 DNA reads TGTGCCAGTAGTATGAGGGGGGAAGGCACTGAAGCTTTCTTT. This codes for CASSMRGEGTEAFF. The chain recombines TRBV19 with TRBJ1-1, with a tentative D call TRBD1 (6 bases). The CDR3 spans 14 residues. V gave up 3 bases and J gave up 4 bases, with 12 bases separating them. CDR1 LNHDA and CDR2 SQIVND come from the germline V gene (reference sequence).

V usage is TRBV4-3 and J usage is TRBJ2-7; TRBD2 is a possible D gene (6 bases). V was clipped by 0 bases and J by 0 bases, with 12 bases between them. The V gene's germline CDR1 is LGHNA and CDR2 YSLEER. The CDR3 is made up of 16 amino acids. The CDR3 loop is CASSQEFHGGSYEQYF. The CDR3 nucleotides are TGCGCCAGCAGCCAAGAGTTCCACGGGGGCTCCTACGAGCAGTACTTC.

The DNA for the CDR3 is TGTGCCAGCAGTGCCCGGGACAGGGAACGGCCTGAGCAGTTCTTC. As protein: CASSARDRERPEQFF. The rearrangement uses TRBV27 and TRBJ2-1; 9 positions match TRBD1. CDR3 length: 15 amino acids. The V and J ends lost 5 bases and 9 bases, in that order; junction bases with no gene match: 11. Germline CDR1 and CDR2: MNHEY and SMNVEV (reference sequence).

CDR3 loop: CASSDSGGIYGYTF. In DNA, the CDR3 is TGTGCCAGCAGTGACTCGGGGGGGATCTATGGCTACACCTTC. This chain uses TRBV6-4 with TRBJ1-2, with a possible D match to TRBD1 (5 bases). The CDR3 length is 14 residues. Germline V CDR1 and CDR2: MRHNA, SNTAGT. Trimming removed 0 bases at V and 4 bases at J, with 9 bases between.

This clone was recorded once. The chain joins TRBV5-4 to TRBJ2-1; 9 nucleotides line up with TRBD1. The germline CDR1 and CDR2 sequences are SGHNT and YYREEE (reference sequence). The junction had 5 bases not matched to a gene; V was cut back by 3 bases and J by 4 bases. The length of the CDR3 is 15 residues. This chain's CDR3 is CASSSRQGGYNEQFF. CDR3 nucleotide sequence: TGTGCCAGCAGCTCGAGACAGGGGGGGTACAATGAGCAGTTCTTC.

This clone was observed once. The chain links TRBV6-1 to TRBJ2-2; no definite D call. Germline CDR1 is MNHNS and CDR2 is SASEGT. The CDR3 runs 16 residues. V gave up 8 bases and J gave up 0 bases, with 16 bases separating them. CDR3: CASGAWVYTNTGELFF. CDR3 nucleotides: TGTGCCAGCGGTGCCTGGGTCTATACGAACACCGGGGAGCTGTTTTTT.

This clone showed up just once. V gene TRBV28 combines with J gene TRBJ2-7; no reliable D call. Trimming took off 10 bases at V and 4 bases at J, with 14 bases between the two ends. Germline V gives CDR1 MDHEN, CDR2 SYDVKM. CDR3 length equals 12 residues. This chain's CDR3 is CATQSGRYEQYF. DNA of the CDR3: TGTGCCACACAATCAGGACGATACGAGCAGTACTTC.

A remark on this clone: Relative to the germline gene, one junction end is altered; a read error may explain this. The chain employs TRBV7-7 and TRBJ2-1, with TRBD2 matching over 14 bases. Looked up from germline, CDR1 is SSHAT and CDR2 is FNYEAQ (reference sequence). The CDR3 length is 17 residues. In DNA, the CDR3 is TGTGCTAGCAGCCTCGGACTAGCGGGAGGTCCCTACAATGAGCAGTTCTTC. This sequence encodes CASSLGLAGGPYNEQFF.

CDR3 bases: TGTGCCAGCTCACCAACGGACAGGACTTACCTCTATGGCTACACCTTC. Protein: CASSPTDRTYLYGYTF. V is TRBV18 and J is TRBJ1-2; the match to TRBD1 covers 7 bases. This CDR3 is built from 16 residues. Losses at the gene ends were 2 bases for V and 4 bases for J; bases not matched to a gene: 10. Germline loops: CDR1 KGHSH, CDR2 LQKENI.

This clone came up once. The CDR3 is CASSPLAGGDTGELFF. Written as DNA, the CDR3 is TGTGCCAGCAGTCCTCTAGCGGGAGGTGACACCGGGGAGCTGTTTTTT. This chain links TRBV6-4 with TRBJ2-2; 11 bases match TRBD2. The CDR3 extends over 16 amino acids. Germline trimming cut 5 bases from V and 3 bases from J; bases unmatched to any gene: 5. CDR1 MRHNA and CDR2 SNTAGT come from the germline V gene.

Concerning this clone: The same CDR3 also results from other DNA sequences found in this sample. The genes are TRBV19 and TRBJ2-3; 10 bases fit TRBD2. The CDR3 loop spans 15 amino acids. Unmatched junction bases numbered 1, after V lost 4 bases and J lost 0 bases. Germline values: CDR1 LNHDA, CDR2 SQIVND (reference sequence). This chain's CDR3 is CASSTTSGSTDTQYF. The CDR3 DNA is TGTGCCAGTAGTACGACTAGCGGGAGCACAGATACGCAGTATTTT. Full variable domain (missing parts from reference TRBV19 and TRBJ2-3): DGGITQSPKYLFRKEGQNVTLSCEQNLNHDAMYWYRQDPGQGLRLIYYSQIVNDFQKGDIAEGYSVSREKKESFPLTVTSAQKNPTAFYLCASSTTSGSTDTQYFGPGTRLTVL.

This rearrangement joins TRBV28 to TRBJ2-4, with D perhaps TRBD2 (5 bases). Trimming took 4 bases from V and 9 from J, leaving 13 bases between them. CDR1 and CDR2 from the germline V gene are MDHEN and SYDVKM. The CDR3 is made up of 13 amino acids. CDR3 nucleotides: TGTGCCAGCAGTTCGCGGGTTATTGGCATTCAGTACTTC. It is translated as CASSSRVIGIQYF.

This chain links TRBV29-1 with TRBJ2-3; 13 bases are shared with TRBD2. Germline assignment: CDR1 SQVTM and CDR2 ANQGSEA. V dropped 5 bases and J dropped 4; count of bases not matched to a gene: 6. CDR3 length: 15 amino acids. This CDR3 reads CSVRGLAGAADTQYF. The DNA of the CDR3 is TGCAGCGTTCGCGGACTAGCGGGAGCGGCAGATACGCAGTATTTT.